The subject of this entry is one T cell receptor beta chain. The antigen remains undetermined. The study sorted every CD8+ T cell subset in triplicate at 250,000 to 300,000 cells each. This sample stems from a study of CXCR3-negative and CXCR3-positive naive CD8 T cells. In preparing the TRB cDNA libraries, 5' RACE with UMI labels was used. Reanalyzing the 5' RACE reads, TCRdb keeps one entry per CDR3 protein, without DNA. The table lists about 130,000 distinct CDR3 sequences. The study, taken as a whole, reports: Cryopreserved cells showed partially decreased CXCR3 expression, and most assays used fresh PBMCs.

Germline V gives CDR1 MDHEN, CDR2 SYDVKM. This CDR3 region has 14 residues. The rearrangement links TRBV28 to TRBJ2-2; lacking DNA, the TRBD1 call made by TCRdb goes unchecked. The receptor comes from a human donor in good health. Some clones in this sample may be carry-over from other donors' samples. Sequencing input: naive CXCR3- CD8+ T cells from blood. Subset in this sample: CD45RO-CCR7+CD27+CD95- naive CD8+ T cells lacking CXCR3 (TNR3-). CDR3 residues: CASSLETGTGELFF.